This T cell receptor (beta chain) was obtained from a study of blood T cell repertoires in COVID-19. Study summary: From the United States, Italy and Spain came samples of acute and convalescent COVID-19. Nucleic acid was either cDNA or gDNA, and it came from T cells, B-cell-depleted T cells, or PBMCs.

V was cut by 2 bases and J by 0 bases, with 8 bases left in between. Looked up from germline, CDR1 is MNHNY and CDR2 is SVGAGI (reference sequence). The CDR3 length is 15 residues. Cohorts were based on clinical histories the participants reported. Measured with immunoSEQ multiplex PCR; TCRdb has only the in-frame clones, and not every one. This table has 300,000 to 350,000 clones, 87% appearing once. This sequence was found in a young woman who had recovered from COVID-19. The chain couples TRBV6-6 to TRBJ2-4; maybe TRBD2 (5 bases). Sequencing was performed on PBMCs or T cells enriched from blood (not recorded which). This CDR3 is CASSYVGVAKNIQYF. In DNA, the CDR3 is TGTGCCAGCAGTTACGTGGGAGTAGCCAAAAACATTCAGTACTTC.